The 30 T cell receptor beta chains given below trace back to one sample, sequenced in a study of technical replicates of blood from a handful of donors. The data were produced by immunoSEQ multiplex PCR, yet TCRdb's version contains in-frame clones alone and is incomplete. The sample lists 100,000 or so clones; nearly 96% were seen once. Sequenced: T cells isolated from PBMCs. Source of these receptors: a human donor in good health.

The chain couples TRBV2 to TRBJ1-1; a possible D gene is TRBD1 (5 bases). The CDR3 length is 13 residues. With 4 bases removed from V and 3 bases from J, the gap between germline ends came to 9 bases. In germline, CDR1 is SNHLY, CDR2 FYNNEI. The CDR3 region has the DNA TGTGCCAGCAGTGCAGGGTGGGACACTGAAGCTTTCTTT. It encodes CASSAGWDTEAFF.

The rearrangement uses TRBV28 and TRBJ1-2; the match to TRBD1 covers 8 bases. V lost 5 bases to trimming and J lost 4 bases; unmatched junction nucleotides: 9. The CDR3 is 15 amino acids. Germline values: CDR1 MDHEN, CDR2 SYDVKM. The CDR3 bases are TGTGCCAGCAGTAACGCCGACAGGGGCCCCTATGGCTACACCTTC. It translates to CASSNADRGPYGYTF.

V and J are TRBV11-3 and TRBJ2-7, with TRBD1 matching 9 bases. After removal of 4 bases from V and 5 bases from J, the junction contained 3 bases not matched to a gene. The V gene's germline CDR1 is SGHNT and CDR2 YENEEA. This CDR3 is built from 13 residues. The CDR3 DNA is TGTGCCAGCAGCTCCTGGACAGGGGACGAGCAGTACTTC. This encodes CASSSWTGDEQYF.

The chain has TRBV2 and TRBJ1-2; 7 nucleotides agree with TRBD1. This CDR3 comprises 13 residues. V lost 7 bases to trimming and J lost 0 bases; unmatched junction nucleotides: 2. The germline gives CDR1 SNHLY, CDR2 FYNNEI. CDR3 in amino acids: CASTQGPNYGYTF. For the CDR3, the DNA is TGTGCCAGCACACAGGGGCCTAACTATGGCTACACCTTC.

CDR3 DNA sequence: TGTGCCAGCAGCTTAACCCCGACAGGGTTGGGGGAAAAACTGTTTTTT. It yields the protein CASSLTPTGLGEKLFF. V usage is TRBV7-6 and J usage is TRBJ1-4; 7 bases line up with TRBD1. Germline assignment: CDR1 SGHVS and CDR2 FNYEAQ. The CDR3 totals 16 residues. Unmatched junction bases numbered 11, after V lost 2 bases and J lost 8 bases.

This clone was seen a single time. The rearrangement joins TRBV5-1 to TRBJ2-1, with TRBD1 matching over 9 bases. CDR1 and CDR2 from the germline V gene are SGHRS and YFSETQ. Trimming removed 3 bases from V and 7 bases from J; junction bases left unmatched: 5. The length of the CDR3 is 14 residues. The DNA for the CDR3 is TGCGCCAGCAGCTCGGTACAGGGGGCTAATGAGCAGTTCTTC. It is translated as CASSSVQGANEQFF.

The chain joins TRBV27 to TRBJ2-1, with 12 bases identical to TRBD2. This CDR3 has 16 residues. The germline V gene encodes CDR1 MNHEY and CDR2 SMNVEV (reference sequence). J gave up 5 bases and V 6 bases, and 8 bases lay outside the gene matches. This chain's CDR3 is CASRPGLAGIHNEQFF. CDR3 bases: TGTGCCAGCAGACCCGGACTAGCGGGAATTCACAATGAGCAGTTCTTC.

The CDR3 reads CASSFRPSDRGLNQPQHF. As DNA, the CDR3 is TGTGCCAGCAGCTTTAGACCATCGGACAGGGGGCTGAATCAGCCCCAGCATTTT. The V call is TRBV5-6, the J call TRBJ1-5, with 11 bases matching TRBD1. V lost 2 bases and J lost 4; bases outside the gene matches: 11. Germline V gene lookup returns CDR1 SGHDT and CDR2 YYEEEE. This CDR3 contains 18 residues.

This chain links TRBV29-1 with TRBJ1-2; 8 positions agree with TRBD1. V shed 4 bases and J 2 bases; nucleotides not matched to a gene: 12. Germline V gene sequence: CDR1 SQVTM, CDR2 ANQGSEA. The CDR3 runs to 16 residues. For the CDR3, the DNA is TGCAGCGTTGTTGGAGACAGGGGAAGGACCAACTATGGCTACACCTTC. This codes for CSVVGDRGRTNYGYTF.

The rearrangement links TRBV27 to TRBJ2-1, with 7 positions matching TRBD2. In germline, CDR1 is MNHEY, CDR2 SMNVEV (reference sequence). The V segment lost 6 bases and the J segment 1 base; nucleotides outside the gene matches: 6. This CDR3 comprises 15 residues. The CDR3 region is CASSIRDYSYNEQFF. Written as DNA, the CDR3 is TGTGCCAGCAGCATCCGGGACTATTCCTACAATGAGCAGTTCTTC.

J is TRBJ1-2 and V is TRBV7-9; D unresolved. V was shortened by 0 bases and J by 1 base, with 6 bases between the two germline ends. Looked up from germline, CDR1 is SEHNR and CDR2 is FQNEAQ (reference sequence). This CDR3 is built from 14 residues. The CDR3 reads CASSLAPFNYGYTF. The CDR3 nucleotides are TGTGCCAGCAGCTTAGCCCCTTTTAACTATGGCTACACCTTC.

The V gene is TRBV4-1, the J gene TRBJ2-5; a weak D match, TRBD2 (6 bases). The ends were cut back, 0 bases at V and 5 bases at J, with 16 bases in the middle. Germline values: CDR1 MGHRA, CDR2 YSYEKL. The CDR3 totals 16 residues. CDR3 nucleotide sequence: TGCGCCAGCAGCCAAGATGCAGAGGGGACTCGCGAGACCCAGTACTTC. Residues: CASSQDAEGTRETQYF.

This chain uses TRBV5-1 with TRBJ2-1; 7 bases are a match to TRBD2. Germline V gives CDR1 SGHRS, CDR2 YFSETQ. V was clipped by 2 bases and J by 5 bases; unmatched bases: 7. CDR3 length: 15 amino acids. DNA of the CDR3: TGCGCCAGCAGCTTCGGGACTATACAAAACAATGAGCAGTTCTTC. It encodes CASSFGTIQNNEQFF. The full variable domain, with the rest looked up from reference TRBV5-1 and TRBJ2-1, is KAGVTQTPRYLIKTRGQQVTLSCSPISGHRSVSWYQQTPGQGLQFLFEYFSETQRNKGNFPGRFSGRQFSNSRSEMNVSTLELGDSALYLCASSFGTIQNNEQFFGPGTRLTVL.

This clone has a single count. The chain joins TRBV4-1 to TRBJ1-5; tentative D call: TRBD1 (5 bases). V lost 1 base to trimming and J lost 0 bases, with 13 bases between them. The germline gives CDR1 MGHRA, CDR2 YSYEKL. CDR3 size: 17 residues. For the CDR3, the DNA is TGCGCCAGCAGCCAAGTTCAGGGTAACCCTAGCAATCAGCCCCAGCATTTT. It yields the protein CASSQVQGNPSNQPQHF.

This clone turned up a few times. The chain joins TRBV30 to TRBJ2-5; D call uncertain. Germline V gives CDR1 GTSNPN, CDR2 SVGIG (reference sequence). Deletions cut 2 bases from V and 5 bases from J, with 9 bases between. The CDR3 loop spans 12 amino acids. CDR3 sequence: CAWSYGQETQYF. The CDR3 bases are TGTGCCTGGAGTTATGGTCAGGAGACCCAGTACTTC. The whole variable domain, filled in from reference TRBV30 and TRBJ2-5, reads SQTIHQWPATLVQPVGSPLSLECTVEGTSNPNLYWYRQAAGRGLQLLFYSVGIGQISSEVPQNLSASRPQDRQFILSSKKLLLSDSGFYLCAWSYGQETQYFGPGTRLLVL.

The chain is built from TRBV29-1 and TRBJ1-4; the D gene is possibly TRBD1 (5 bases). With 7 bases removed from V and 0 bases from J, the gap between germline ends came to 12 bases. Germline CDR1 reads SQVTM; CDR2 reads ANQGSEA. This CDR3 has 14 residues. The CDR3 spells CSGGTGATNEKLFF. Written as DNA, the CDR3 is TGCAGCGGGGGAACAGGTGCAACTAATGAAAAACTGTTTTTT.

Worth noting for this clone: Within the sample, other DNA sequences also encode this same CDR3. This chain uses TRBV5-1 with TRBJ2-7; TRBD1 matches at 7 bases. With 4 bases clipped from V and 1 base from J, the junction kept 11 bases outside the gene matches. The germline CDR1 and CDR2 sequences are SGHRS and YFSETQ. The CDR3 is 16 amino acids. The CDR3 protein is CASSLTGTVFSYEQYF. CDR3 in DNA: TGCGCCAGCAGCCTGACCGGGACAGTTTTTTCCTACGAGCAGTACTTC.

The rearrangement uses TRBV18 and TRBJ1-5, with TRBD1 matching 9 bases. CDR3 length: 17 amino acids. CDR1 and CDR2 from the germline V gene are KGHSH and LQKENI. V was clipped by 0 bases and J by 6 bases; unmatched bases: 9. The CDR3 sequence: CASSPPGQGRYSQPQHF. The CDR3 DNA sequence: TGTGCCAGCTCACCACCGGGACAGGGTCGATATAGTCAGCCCCAGCATTTT.

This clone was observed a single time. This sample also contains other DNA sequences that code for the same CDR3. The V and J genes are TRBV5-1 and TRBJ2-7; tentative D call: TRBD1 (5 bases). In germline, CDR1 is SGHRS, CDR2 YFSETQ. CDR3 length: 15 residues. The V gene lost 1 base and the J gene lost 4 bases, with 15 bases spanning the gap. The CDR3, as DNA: TGCGCCAGCAGCTTGTCGCAGGGCAGGTCTTACGAGCAGTACTTC. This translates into CASSLSQGRSYEQYF.

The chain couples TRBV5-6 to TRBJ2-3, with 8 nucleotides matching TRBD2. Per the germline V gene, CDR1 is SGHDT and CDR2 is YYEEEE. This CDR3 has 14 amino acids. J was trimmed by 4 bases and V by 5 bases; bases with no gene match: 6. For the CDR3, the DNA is TGTGCCAGCAGTGGAGCGGGGGATTCAGATACGCAGTATTTT. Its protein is CASSGAGDSDTQYF.

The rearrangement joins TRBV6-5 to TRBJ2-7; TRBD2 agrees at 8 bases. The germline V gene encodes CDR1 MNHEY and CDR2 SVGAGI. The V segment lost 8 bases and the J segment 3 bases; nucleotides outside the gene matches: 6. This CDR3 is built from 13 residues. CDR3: CASAAAGGYEQYF. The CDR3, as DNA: TGTGCCAGCGCCGCTGCGGGAGGCTACGAGCAGTACTTC.

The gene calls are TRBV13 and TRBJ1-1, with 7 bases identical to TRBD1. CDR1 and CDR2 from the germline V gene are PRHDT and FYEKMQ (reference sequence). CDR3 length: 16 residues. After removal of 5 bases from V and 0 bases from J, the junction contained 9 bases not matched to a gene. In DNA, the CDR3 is TGTGCCAGCAGCGCCCGACAGGGTTTGGTGAACACTGAAGCTTTCTTT. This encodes CASSARQGLVNTEAFF.

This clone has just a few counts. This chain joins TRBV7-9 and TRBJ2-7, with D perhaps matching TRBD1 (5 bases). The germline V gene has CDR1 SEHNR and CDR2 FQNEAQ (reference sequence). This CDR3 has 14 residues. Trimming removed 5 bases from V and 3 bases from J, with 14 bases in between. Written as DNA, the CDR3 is TGTGCCAGCAGCCCCCCCAGGGAAAACTACGAGCAGTACTTC. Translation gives CASSPPRENYEQYF.

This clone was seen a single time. The CDR3 spells CASSYSGPGSGNTIYF. In nucleotides, the CDR3 is TGTGCCAGCAGTTACTCGGGGCCGGGCTCTGGAAACACCATATATTTT. The chain recombines TRBV6-5 with TRBJ1-3; D perhaps matches TRBD1 (5 bases). Trimming took off 0 bases at V and 0 bases at J, with 9 bases between the two ends. The CDR3 is made up of 16 amino acids. Germline CDR1 is MNHEY and CDR2 is SVGAGI.

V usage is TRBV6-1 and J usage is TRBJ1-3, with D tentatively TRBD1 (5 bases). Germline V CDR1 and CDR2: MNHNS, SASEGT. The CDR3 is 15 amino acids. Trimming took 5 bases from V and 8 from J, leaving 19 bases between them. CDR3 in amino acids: CASSNTGLSPDTIYF. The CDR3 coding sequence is TGTGCCAGCAGTAATACAGGATTGAGCCCGGACACCATATATTTT.

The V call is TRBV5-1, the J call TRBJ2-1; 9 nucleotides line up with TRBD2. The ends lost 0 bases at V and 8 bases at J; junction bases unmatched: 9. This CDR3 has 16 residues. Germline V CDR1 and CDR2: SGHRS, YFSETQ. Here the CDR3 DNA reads TGCGCCAGCAGCTTGGTTTCTAGCGGGATCTCAGATGAGCAGTTCTTC. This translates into CASSLVSSGISDEQFF.

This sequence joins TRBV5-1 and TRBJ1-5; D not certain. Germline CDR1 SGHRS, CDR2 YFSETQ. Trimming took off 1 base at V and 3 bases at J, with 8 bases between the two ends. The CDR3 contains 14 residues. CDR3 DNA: TGCGCCAGCAGCTTGTCGGACTACAATCAGCCCCAGCATTTT. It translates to CASSLSDYNQPQHF.

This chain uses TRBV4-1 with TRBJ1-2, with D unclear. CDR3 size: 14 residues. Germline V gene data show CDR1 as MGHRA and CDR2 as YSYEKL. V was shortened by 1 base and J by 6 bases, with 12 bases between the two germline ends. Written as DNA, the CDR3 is TGCGCCAGCAGCCAAGGGTTAGATTTCGATGGCTACACCTTC. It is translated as CASSQGLDFDGYTF.

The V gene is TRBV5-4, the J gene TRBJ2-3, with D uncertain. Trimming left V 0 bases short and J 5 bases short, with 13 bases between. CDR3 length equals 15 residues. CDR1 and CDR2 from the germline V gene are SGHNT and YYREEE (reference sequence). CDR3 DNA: TGTGCCAGCAGCTTGGAGCCCACCTCCCAAGATACGCAGTATTTT. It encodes CASSLEPTSQDTQYF. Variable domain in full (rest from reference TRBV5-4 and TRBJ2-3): ETGVTQSPTHLIKTRGQQVTLRCSSQSGHNTVSWYQQALGQGPQFIFQYYREEENGRGNFPPRFSGLQFPNYSSELNVNALELDDSALYLCASSLEPTSQDTQYFGPGTRLTVL.

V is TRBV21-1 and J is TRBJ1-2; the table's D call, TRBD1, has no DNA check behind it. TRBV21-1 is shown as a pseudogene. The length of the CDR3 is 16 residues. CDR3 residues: CASSKVCVLDRYGYTF. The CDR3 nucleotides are TGTGCCAGCAGCAAAGTTTGCGTCTTAGACAGGTATGGCTACACCTTC.